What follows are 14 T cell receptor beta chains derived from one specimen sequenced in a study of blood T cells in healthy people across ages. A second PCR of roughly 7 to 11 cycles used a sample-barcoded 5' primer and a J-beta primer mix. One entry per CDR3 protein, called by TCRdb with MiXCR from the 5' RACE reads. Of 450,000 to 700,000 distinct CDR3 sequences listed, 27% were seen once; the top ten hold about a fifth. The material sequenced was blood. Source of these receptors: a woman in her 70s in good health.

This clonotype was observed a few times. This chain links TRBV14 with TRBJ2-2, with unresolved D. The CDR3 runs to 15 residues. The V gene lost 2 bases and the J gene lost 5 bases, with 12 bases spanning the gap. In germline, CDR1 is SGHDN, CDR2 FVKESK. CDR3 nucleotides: TGTGCCAGCAGCCAATTCAAGGTTCGGACCGGGGAGCTGTTTTTT. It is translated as CASSQFKVRTGELFF.

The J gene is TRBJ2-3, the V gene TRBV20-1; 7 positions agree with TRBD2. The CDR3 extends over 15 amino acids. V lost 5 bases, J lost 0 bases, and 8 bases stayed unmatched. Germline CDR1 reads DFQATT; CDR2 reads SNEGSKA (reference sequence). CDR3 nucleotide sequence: TGCAGTGCTGGGCGCGGCGGGGGAAGCACAGATACGCAGTATTTT. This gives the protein CSAGRGGGSTDTQYF.

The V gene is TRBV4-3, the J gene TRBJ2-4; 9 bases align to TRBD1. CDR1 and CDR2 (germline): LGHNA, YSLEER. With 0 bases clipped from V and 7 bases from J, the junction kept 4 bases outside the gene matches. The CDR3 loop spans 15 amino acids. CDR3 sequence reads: CASSQDRTGGNIQYF. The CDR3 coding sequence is TGCGCCAGCAGCCAAGATAGAACAGGGGGCAACATTCAGTACTTC.

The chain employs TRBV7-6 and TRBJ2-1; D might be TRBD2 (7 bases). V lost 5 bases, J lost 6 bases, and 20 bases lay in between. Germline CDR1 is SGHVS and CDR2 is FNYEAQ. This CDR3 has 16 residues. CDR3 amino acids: CASSPPGLVGGNEQFF. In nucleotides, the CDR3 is TGTGCCAGCAGCCCTCCAGGACTAGTAGGGGGCAATGAGCAGTTCTTC.

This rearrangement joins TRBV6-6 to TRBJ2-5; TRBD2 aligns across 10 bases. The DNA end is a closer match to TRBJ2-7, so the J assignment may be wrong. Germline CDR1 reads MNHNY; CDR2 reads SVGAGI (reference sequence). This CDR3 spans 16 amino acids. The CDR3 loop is CASSYPKREGDYEQYF. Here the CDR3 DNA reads TGTGCCAGCAGTTACCCGAAGCGGGAGGGCGATTACGAGCAGTACTTC.

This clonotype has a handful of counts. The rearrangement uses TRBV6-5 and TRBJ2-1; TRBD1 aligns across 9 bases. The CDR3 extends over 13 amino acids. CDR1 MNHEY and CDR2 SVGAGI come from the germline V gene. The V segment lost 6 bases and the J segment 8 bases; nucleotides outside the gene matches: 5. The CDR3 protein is CASRGQGTHEQFF. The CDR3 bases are TGTGCCAGCAGGGGACAGGGTACCCATGAGCAGTTCTTC.

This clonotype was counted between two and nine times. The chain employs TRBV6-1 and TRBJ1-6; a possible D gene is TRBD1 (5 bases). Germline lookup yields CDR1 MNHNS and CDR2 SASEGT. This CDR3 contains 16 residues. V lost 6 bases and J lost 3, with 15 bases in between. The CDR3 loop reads CASSRTGTGYNSPLHF. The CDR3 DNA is TGTGCCAGCAGCCGTACAGGAACGGGCTATAATTCACCCCTCCACTTT.

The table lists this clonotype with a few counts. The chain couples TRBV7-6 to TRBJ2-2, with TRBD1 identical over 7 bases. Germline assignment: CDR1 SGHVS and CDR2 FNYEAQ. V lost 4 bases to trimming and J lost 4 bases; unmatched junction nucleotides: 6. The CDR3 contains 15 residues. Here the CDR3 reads CASSSGTASTGELFF. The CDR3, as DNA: TGTGCCAGCAGCTCGGGGACAGCGAGCACCGGGGAGCTGTTTTTT.

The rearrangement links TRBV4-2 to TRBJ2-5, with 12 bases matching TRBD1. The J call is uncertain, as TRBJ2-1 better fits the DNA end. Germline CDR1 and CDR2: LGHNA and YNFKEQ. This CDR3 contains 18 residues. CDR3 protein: CASSPRLLPGQGAYEQFF. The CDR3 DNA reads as TGTGCCAGCAGCCCACGCCTTCTCCCGGGACAGGGGGCTTATGAGCAGTTCTTC.

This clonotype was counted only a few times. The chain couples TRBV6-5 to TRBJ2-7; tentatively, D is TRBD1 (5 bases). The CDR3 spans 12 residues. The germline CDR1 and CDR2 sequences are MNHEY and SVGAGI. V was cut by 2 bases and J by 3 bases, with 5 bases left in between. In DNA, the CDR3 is TGTGCCAGCAGTTACACAGGCTACGAGCAGTACTTC. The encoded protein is CASSYTGYEQYF.

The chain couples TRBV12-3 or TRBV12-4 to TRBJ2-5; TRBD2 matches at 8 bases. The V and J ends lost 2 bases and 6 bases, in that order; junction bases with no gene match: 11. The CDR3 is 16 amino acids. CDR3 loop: CASSLMLISGGQTQYF. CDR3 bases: TGTGCCAGCAGTTTAATGTTGATATCGGGGGGGCAGACCCAGTACTTC.

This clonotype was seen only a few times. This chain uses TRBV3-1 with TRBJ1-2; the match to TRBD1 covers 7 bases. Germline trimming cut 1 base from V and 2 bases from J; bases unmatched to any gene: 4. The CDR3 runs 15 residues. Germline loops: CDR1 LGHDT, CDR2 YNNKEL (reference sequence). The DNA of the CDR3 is TGTGCCAGCAGCCAAGCGGGACAGCTAAACTATGGCTACACCTTC. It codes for CASSQAGQLNYGYTF. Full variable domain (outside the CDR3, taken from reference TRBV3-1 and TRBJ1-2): DTAVSQTPKYLVTQMGNDKSIKCEQNLGHDTMYWYKQDSKKFLKIMFSYNNKELIINETVPNRFSPKSPDKAHLNLHINSLELGDSAVYFCASSQAGQLNYGYTFGSGTRLTVV.

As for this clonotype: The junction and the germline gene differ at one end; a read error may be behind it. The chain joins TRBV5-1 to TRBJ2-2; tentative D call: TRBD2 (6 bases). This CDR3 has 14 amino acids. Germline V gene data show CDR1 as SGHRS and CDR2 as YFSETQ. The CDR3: CASSGGLSTGDLFF. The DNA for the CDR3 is TGCGCCAGCAGCGGGGGACTTTCCACCGGGGATCTGTTTTTT.

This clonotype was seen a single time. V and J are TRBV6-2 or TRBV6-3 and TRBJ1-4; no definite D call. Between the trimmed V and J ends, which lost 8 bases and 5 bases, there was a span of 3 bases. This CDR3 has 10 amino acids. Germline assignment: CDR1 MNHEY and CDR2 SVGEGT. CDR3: CASRNEKLFF. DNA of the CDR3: TGTGCCAGCCGGAATGAAAAACTGTTTTTT.